This TCR beta chain stems from a study of T cell repertoires in cytomegalovirus infection. The overall study: Both a matching HLA type and CMV infection were indicated by public TCR beta signatures. Findings and caveats of the study: The ex vivo response was dominated by HLA-C-restricted CMV-specific TCR beta clonotypes. Carriage of CMV together with the relevant HLA was identifiable through cumulative public TCR beta family frequency.

Trimming took 3 bases from V and 0 from J, leaving 11 bases between them. Germline V gives CDR1 SGHVS, CDR2 FQNEAQ. This CDR3 has 15 amino acids. This clonotype occurred many times. Its antigen is still unknown. TCRdb recomputed calls from the reads with MiXCR, one row per CDR3 protein. Among around 250,000 distinct CDR3 sequences, about 18% were seen once, and the ten largest hold about half. Sequenced: CD8+ T cells from PBMCs. The rearrangement links TRBV7-8 to TRBJ1-2, with a possible D match to TRBD1 (5 bases). This sequence was found in a human donor in good health (CMV status not recorded). Some clones in this sample may be carry-over from other donors' samples. CDR3 in DNA: TGTGCCAGCAGCTTCGGGACGGAATCTAACTATGGCTACACCTTC. Amino acids: CASSFGTESNYGYTF.